The next 26 T cell receptor beta chains were all read from a single sample in a study of OX40 agonist ivuxolimab in advanced cancers. The repertoire was sequenced with immunoSEQ multiplex PCR; TCRdb's copy has only in-frame clones and lacks some. The table includes 16,000 or so clones, roughly 79% detected once. Sequenced material: CD4+ or CD8+ T cells sorted from blood, taken in a trial of the OX40 agonist ivuxolimab. Source of these receptors: an adult with an advanced solid tumor such as melanoma, head and neck, liver or kidney cancer.

The chain joins TRBV29-1 to TRBJ1-2; weak D call: TRBD1 (5 bases). This CDR3 contains 15 residues. The V end was cut by 4 bases, the J end by 7 bases, with 22 bases between. Germline-derived CDR1 and CDR2 are SQVTM and ANQGSEA. The CDR3 nucleotides are TGCAGCGTTGTTGGAGGGGCGCGGGAAGCTGTTGGCTACACCTTC. Translating gives CSVVGGAREAVGYTF. Full variable domain (missing parts from reference TRBV29-1 and TRBJ1-2): SAVISQKPSRDICQRGTSLTIQCQVDSQVTMMFWYRQQPGQSLTLIATANQGSEATYESGFVIDKFPISRPNLTFSTLTVSNMSPEDSSIYLCSVVGGAREAVGYTFGSGTRLTVV.

This rearrangement joins TRBV6-6 to TRBJ1-4; D gene ambiguous. This CDR3 contains 12 residues. V was trimmed by 0 bases and J by 8 bases, leaving 4 bases between them. Germline CDR1 reads MNHNY; CDR2 reads SVGAGI (reference sequence). The CDR3, as DNA: TGTGCCAGCAGTTACTCGGGCGAAAAACTGTTTTTT. Protein product: CASSYSGEKLFF.

Comments on this clone: Sequence at one end of the junction differs from germline and may be a read error. The chain employs TRBV7-7 and TRBJ1-5; D might be TRBD1 (6 bases). This CDR3 has 18 amino acids. Per germline, CDR1 SSHAT and CDR2 FNYEAQ (reference sequence). The CDR3 DNA reads as TGTGCTAGCAGCCCCCTTGACAAGGGGGAGCATAGCAATCAGCCCCAGCATTTT. The encoded protein is CASSPLDKGEHSNQPQHF.

The chain has TRBV7-9 and TRBJ1-6, with 9 positions matching TRBD1. Germline-derived CDR1 and CDR2 are SEHNR and FQNEAQ (reference sequence). The CDR3 covers 16 residues. The V gene end was trimmed by 5 bases and the J gene end by 5 bases; junction bases not matched to a gene: 7. The CDR3 region is CASSPTGGRNNSPLHF. CDR3 nucleotide sequence: TGTGCCAGCAGCCCCACAGGGGGCAGGAATAATTCACCCCTCCACTTT. The full variable domain, in which reference TRBV7-9 and TRBJ1-6 provide the parts outside the CDR3, is DTGVSQNPRHKITKRGQNVTFRCDPISEHNRLYWYRQTLGQGPEFLTYFQNEAQLEKSRLLSDRFSAERPKGSFSTLEIQRTEQGDSAMYLCASSPTGGRNNSPLHFGNGTRLTVT.

The chain has TRBV6-6 and TRBJ1-1, with TRBD1 matching 8 bases. This CDR3 has 14 amino acids. Trimming took 5 bases from V and 3 from J; bases not matched to a gene: 5. Germline-derived CDR1 and CDR2 are MNHNY and SVGAGI (reference sequence). CDR3: CASSRQGLDTEAFF. For the CDR3, the DNA is TGTGCCAGCAGTCGACAGGGGCTGGACACTGAAGCTTTCTTT.

This sequence joins TRBV4-3 and TRBJ1-2, with D tentatively TRBD1 (5 bases). The V and J ends lost 3 bases and 4 bases respectively, with 15 bases between them. This CDR3 is 15 amino acids long. The germline V gene encodes CDR1 LGHNA and CDR2 YSLEER. The CDR3: CASSQVDSSVYGYTF. CDR3 DNA: TGCGCCAGCAGCCAGGTTGACAGCTCGGTCTATGGCTACACCTTC.

The rearrangement uses TRBV4-2 and TRBJ2-2, with D tentatively TRBD1 (5 bases). V shed 1 base and J shed 0 bases, with 9 bases lying between them. Germline V gene sequence: CDR1 LGHNA, CDR2 YNFKEQ. The CDR3 is 16 amino acids. The CDR3 DNA reads TGTGCCAGCAGCCAAGGGACACCTACGAACACCGGGGAGCTGTTTTTT. Encoded protein: CASSQGTPTNTGELFF.

The CDR3 DNA reads TGCGCCAGCAGCAGGACAAACCTCTCCTACGAGCAGTACTTC. It yields the protein CASSRTNLSYEQYF. The rearrangement links TRBV23-1 to TRBJ2-7, with D tentatively TRBD1 (5 bases). TRBV23-1 is recorded as an ORF, its role being uncertain. V shed 6 bases and J shed 0 bases, with 12 bases lying between them. CDR3 size: 14 residues.

The rearrangement uses TRBV7-9 and TRBJ2-2; D is unresolved. V dropped 1 base and J dropped 6 bases, with 6 bases sitting between them. The CDR3 totals 13 residues. The germline V gene encodes CDR1 SEHNR and CDR2 FQNEAQ (reference sequence). The CDR3 here is CASSLVAAGELFF. Written as DNA, the CDR3 is TGTGCCAGCAGCTTAGTGGCAGCCGGGGAGCTGTTTTTT.

The V call is TRBV19, the J call TRBJ2-5, with unresolved D. The germline V and J ends were trimmed by 0 bases and 3 bases, with 5 bases remaining between them. The CDR3 has 13 residues. Germline CDR1 is LNHDA and CDR2 is SQIVND (reference sequence). The CDR3 coding sequence is TGTGCCAGTAGTATAGATACAGAAGAGACCCAGTACTTC. As protein: CASSIDTEETQYF.

The chain employs TRBV11-2 and TRBJ1-5, with a weak D call TRBD1 (5 bases). Trimming removed 2 bases at V and 0 bases at J, with 8 bases between. The CDR3 consists of 15 residues. The germline V gene encodes CDR1 SGHAT and CDR2 FQNNGV. Written as DNA, the CDR3 is TGTGCCAGCAGCTTATGGGGCGATAGCAATCAGCCCCAGCATTTT. Its protein is CASSLWGDSNQPQHF.

Notes on this clone: A junction end diverges from the germline sequence, so it may reflect a read error. The CDR3 is CATSIARGAGQYF. The CDR3 nucleotides read TGTGCCACCAGTATCGCAAGGGGGGCAGGCCAGTACTTC. The chain combines TRBV6-6 with TRBJ2-7; D tentatively reads TRBD1 or TRBD2 (6 bases each). This CDR3 is 13 amino acids long. The germline CDR1 and CDR2 sequences are MNHNY and SVGAGI (reference sequence).

V and J are TRBV2 and TRBJ1-1; D call uncertain. The CDR3 is made up of 16 amino acids. V was cut by 3 bases and J by 0 bases, with 14 bases left in between. CDR1 is SNHLY, CDR2 FYNNEI, per germline. This chain's CDR3 is CASSDKERPVNTEAFF. As DNA, the CDR3 is TGTGCCAGCAGTGATAAGGAACGACCTGTGAACACTGAAGCTTTCTTT.

V is TRBV5-4 and J is TRBJ2-1, with D possibly matching TRBD2 (5 bases). The CDR3 has 12 amino acids. V lost 4 bases and J lost 9, with 11 bases in between. Germline loops: CDR1 SGHNT, CDR2 YYREEE (reference sequence). The CDR3 DNA follows: TGTGCCAGCAGCCTCTTCGCGGGTGAGCAGTTCTTC. Protein sequence: CASSLFAGEQFF. Complete variable domain (other parts from reference TRBV5-4 and TRBJ2-1): ETGVTQSPTHLIKTRGQQVTLRCSSQSGHNTVSWYQQALGQGPQFIFQYYREEENGRGNFPPRFSGLQFPNYSSELNVNALELDDSALYLCASSLFAGEQFFGPGTRLTVL.

The chain recombines TRBV5-6 with TRBJ1-2; the D gene is possibly TRBD1 (6 bases). This CDR3 region has 15 residues. The V gene's germline CDR1 is SGHDT and CDR2 YYEEEE. V was cut by 7 bases and J by 4 bases, with 20 bases left in between. The CDR3 region has the DNA TGTGCCAGCGGACGGCGCCAGGGGAGATCCTATGGCTACACCTTC. This translates into CASGRRQGRSYGYTF.

The J gene is TRBJ2-7, the V gene TRBV6-1, with unresolved D. Trimming removed 9 bases at V and 1 base at J, with 10 bases between. The CDR3 covers 12 residues. Per germline, CDR1 MNHNS and CDR2 SASEGT. CDR3 loop: CASRRASYEQYF. CDR3 DNA sequence: TGTGCCAGTCGAAGAGCATCCTACGAGCAGTACTTC.

Written as DNA, the CDR3 is TGTGCCAGCAGTTTATCCCGCGGGCAGACCCAGTACTTC. The encoded protein is CASSLSRGQTQYF. The gene calls are TRBV6-5 and TRBJ2-5, with D tentatively TRBD2 (5 bases). The V gene's germline CDR1 is MNHEY and CDR2 SVGAGI. The CDR3 sequence is 13 residues long. Trimming took off 4 bases at V and 6 bases at J, with 12 bases between the two ends.

There are a few counts of this clone. CDR3 bases: TGTGCCAGCAGCGGACCGGGCCCAGACCTCCCAGATACGCAGTATTTT. It yields the protein CASSGPGPDLPDTQYF. V and J are TRBV7-9 and TRBJ2-3, with D uncertain. Trimming stripped 5 bases from V and 4 bases from J, with 19 bases between. CDR3 length: 16 residues. Germline V gene data show CDR1 as SEHNR and CDR2 as FQNEAQ (reference sequence).

This chain uses TRBV9 with TRBJ1-2; 7 bases are shared with TRBD1. CDR3 length equals 15 residues. V shed 2 bases and J 4 bases; nucleotides not matched to a gene: 8. Germline assignment: CDR1 SGDLS and CDR2 YYNGEE. DNA of the CDR3: TGTGCCAGCAGCGTTGGGGACAGTGGATCCTATGGCTACACCTTC. It is translated as CASSVGDSGSYGYTF.

This sequence joins TRBV4-2 and TRBJ2-1; 9 bases agree with TRBD2. From germline, CDR1 is LGHNA and CDR2 YNFKEQ. This CDR3 contains 19 residues. With V trimmed by 0 bases and J by 10 bases, 19 bases remained unmatched. The CDR3 DNA follows: TGTGCCAGCAGCCAAGATAGACTAGCGGATGATAATGCAATCTGGGAGCAGTTCTTC. Amino acid sequence: CASSQDRLADDNAIWEQFF.

The chain joins TRBV6-1 to TRBJ1-1; TRBD1 matches at 8 bases. CDR3 size: 14 residues. Germline CDR1 is MNHNS and CDR2 is SASEGT. After removal of 6 bases from V and 5 bases from J, the junction contained 8 bases not matched to a gene. As DNA, the CDR3 is TGTGCCAGCAGCTTTACCAGGGGGCGTACTGAAGCTTTCTTT. This translates into CASSFTRGRTEAFF.

The V gene is TRBV5-8, the J gene TRBJ1-5, with TRBD1 as a possible D gene (6 bases). V was cut by 4 bases and J by 2 bases, with 13 bases left in between. The germline gives CDR1 SGHTS, CDR2 YDEGEE. This CDR3 region has 15 residues. CDR3 nucleotides: TGTGCCAGCAGCAGAGGGGGATTAGGCAATCAGCCCCAGCATTTT. Protein sequence: CASSRGGLGNQPQHF.

The genes are TRBV11-3 and TRBJ2-7, with TRBD1 as a possible D gene (6 bases). CDR1 is SGHNT and CDR2 is YENEEA in the germline V gene. Trimming took off 0 bases at V and 2 bases at J, with 8 bases between the two ends. This CDR3 comprises 14 residues. The CDR3 region is CASSLEAGAYEQYF. CDR3 sequence (DNA): TGTGCCAGCAGCTTAGAGGCAGGGGCCTACGAGCAGTACTTC.

This rearrangement joins TRBV7-6 to TRBJ2-7, with 13 bases aligning to TRBD2. V dropped 1 base and J dropped 7; count of bases not matched to a gene: 10. The CDR3 totals 17 residues. Germline CDR1 and CDR2: SGHVS and FNYEAQ. CDR3 coding DNA: TGTGCCAGCAGCTTAGGAACTAGCGGGGGGGCCCATGAGGAGCAGTACTTC. Its protein is CASSLGTSGGAHEEQYF.

The chain couples TRBV4-1 to TRBJ1-2; D call uncertain. Germline V gene sequence: CDR1 MGHRA, CDR2 YSYEKL. Trimming took 1 base from V and 8 from J, leaving 8 bases between them. This CDR3 has 12 residues. The CDR3 DNA is TGCGCCAGCAGCCAAGCGGGGTTAGGCTACACCTTC. Amino acid sequence: CASSQAGLGYTF.

This rearrangement joins TRBV9 to TRBJ2-1, with 7 positions matching TRBD1. The germline CDR1 and CDR2 sequences are SGDLS and YYNGEE. With V trimmed by 0 bases and J by 2 bases, 2 bases remained unmatched. The CDR3 has 15 amino acids. CDR3 sequence: CASSVEGAAYNEQFF. In DNA, the CDR3 is TGTGCCAGCAGCGTAGAGGGGGCAGCCTACAATGAGCAGTTCTTC.